Shown below are 13 T cell receptor beta chains from a single sample sequenced in a study of blood T cell repertoires in COVID-19. Here immunoSEQ multiplex PCR was the method, and the copy in TCRdb shows in-frame clones only, minus some. The repertoire holds about 380,000 clones, with 85% as singletons. Sequenced input: peripheral blood. The receptors here all came from a young woman with acute or convalescent COVID-19.

The J gene is TRBJ1-1, the V gene TRBV12-3 or TRBV12-4, with a possible D match to TRBD1 (6 bases). The germline V and J ends were trimmed by 7 bases and 3 bases, with 12 bases remaining between them. This CDR3 spans 13 amino acids. The CDR3 here is CASTYRVDTEAFF. In DNA, the CDR3 is TGTGCCAGCACGTACAGGGTTGACACTGAAGCTTTCTTT.

This clone appeared many times. The V and J genes are TRBV2 and TRBJ1-4; 7 bases line up with TRBD1. V lost 2 bases and J lost 8; bases outside the gene matches: 8. Germline CDR1 is SNHLY and CDR2 is FYNNEI. CDR3 length equals 15 residues. The CDR3 coding sequence is TGTGCCAGCAGTGAAACGGGACAGACAGGAGAAAAACTGTTTTTT. Amino acids: CASSETGQTGEKLFF.

This chain links TRBV7-8 with TRBJ2-3; TRBD1 agrees at 9 bases. Germline V gene lookup returns CDR1 SGHVS and CDR2 FQNEAQ. Trimming took 1 base from V and 5 from J; bases not matched to a gene: 7. This CDR3 comprises 16 residues. CDR3 residues: CASSLGGDREKDTQYF. The CDR3, as DNA: TGTGCCAGCAGCTTAGGAGGGGACAGGGAAAAAGATACGCAGTATTTT.

This chain joins TRBV27 and TRBJ2-1, with 12 nucleotides matching TRBD2. The CDR3 sequence is 17 residues long. Per the germline V gene, CDR1 is MNHEY and CDR2 is SMNVEV (reference sequence). V lost 4 bases to trimming and J lost 2 bases; unmatched junction nucleotides: 6. The CDR3 DNA reads TGTGCCAGCAGTTCCTCTAGCGGGGGGGCGGCCTACAATGAGCAGTTCTTC. Translating gives CASSSSSGGAAYNEQFF.

This clone appeared once. V usage is TRBV4-1 and J usage is TRBJ2-7, with TRBD2 identical over 8 bases. From germline, CDR1 is MGHRA and CDR2 YSYEKL. CDR3 length: 16 amino acids. J gave up 3 bases and V 0 bases, and 7 bases lay outside the gene matches. CDR3: CASSQDTGGGIYEQYF. Written as DNA, the CDR3 is TGCGCCAGCAGCCAAGATACAGGCGGGGGGATCTACGAGCAGTACTTC.

This chain connects TRBV19 to TRBJ1-6, with D uncertain. Germline assignment: CDR1 LNHDA and CDR2 SQIVND (reference sequence). The V gene lost 7 bases and the J gene lost 7 bases, with 8 bases spanning the gap. The CDR3 sequence is 12 residues long. The CDR3 DNA reads TGTGCCAGTACCTTCCAGAATTCACCCCTCCACTTT. It specifies CASTFQNSPLHF. Combining the CDR3 with reference TRBV19 and TRBJ1-6 gives the whole variable domain DGGITQSPKYLFRKEGQNVTLSCEQNLNHDAMYWYRQDPGQGLRLIYYSQIVNDFQKGDIAEGYSVSREKKESFPLTVTSAQKNPTAFYLCASTFQNSPLHFGNGTRLTVT.

The table lists this clone with a count of one. This chain links TRBV7-2 with TRBJ1-3; D is undetermined. Germline CDR1 is SGHTA and CDR2 is FQGNSA. Trimming took off 2 bases at V and 0 bases at J, with 8 bases between the two ends. The CDR3 sequence is 15 residues long. CDR3 residues: CASSLNQISGNTIYF. CDR3 in DNA: TGTGCCAGCAGCTTAAACCAGATCTCTGGAAACACCATATATTTT.

The chain couples TRBV19 to TRBJ2-5; perhaps TRBD1 as D (6 bases). CDR1 is LNHDA, CDR2 SQIVND, per germline (reference sequence). CDR3 length equals 13 residues. V was cut by 5 bases and J by 1 base, with 8 bases left in between. The CDR3 bases are TGTGCCAGTAGTTGGACAGCCCAAGAGACCCAGTACTTC. Translating gives CASSWTAQETQYF. The variable domain in full, with the rest retrieved from reference TRBV19 and TRBJ2-5, is DGGITQSPKYLFRKEGQNVTLSCEQNLNHDAMYWYRQDPGQGLRLIYYSQIVNDFQKGDIAEGYSVSREKKESFPLTVTSAQKNPTAFYLCASSWTAQETQYFGPGTRLLVL.

The chain links TRBV7-6 to TRBJ2-5, with 10 bases that match TRBD1. The CDR3 runs 16 residues. Germline V gene sequence: CDR1 SGHVS, CDR2 FNYEAQ. V dropped 5 bases and J dropped 5; count of bases not matched to a gene: 11. CDR3 bases: TGTGCCAGCAGCCCCTACCCCGGGACAGGGGTGGAGACCCAGTACTTC. It codes for CASSPYPGTGVETQYF. Based on the CDR3 plus reference TRBV7-6 and TRBJ2-5, the full variable domain is GAGVSQSPRYKVTKRGQDVALRCDPISGHVSLYWYRQALGQGPEFLTYFNYEAQQDKSGLPNDRFSAERPEGSISTLTIQRTEQRDSAMYRCASSPYPGTGVETQYFGPGTRLLVL.

The chain joins TRBV15 to TRBJ2-6, with D possibly matching TRBD2 (5 bases). The CDR3 is 16 amino acids. Trimming shortened V by 4 bases and J by 0 bases, and 10 bases separated the two germline ends. Germline CDR1 and CDR2: LNHNV and YYDKDF (reference sequence). The CDR3 here is CATSKGLDSGANVLTF. CDR3 in DNA: TGTGCCACCAGCAAAGGACTGGACTCTGGGGCCAACGTCCTGACTTTC.

This rearrangement joins TRBV19 to TRBJ2-1, with 15 bases matching TRBD2. CDR1 is LNHDA, CDR2 SQIVND, per germline (reference sequence). Trimming took 3 bases from V and 9 from J; bases not matched to a gene: 6. CDR3 length: 16 residues. CDR3 DNA: TGTGCCAGTAGTATTCAGGGACTAGCGGGAGGTGCTGAGCAGTTCTTC. Amino acids: CASSIQGLAGGAEQFF.

The count of this clone is one. The chain has TRBV5-4 and TRBJ1-4; D is possibly TRBD1 (5 bases). Germline CDR1 reads SGHNT; CDR2 reads YYREEE (reference sequence). Trimming took off 3 bases at V and 3 bases at J, with 12 bases between the two ends. The CDR3 covers 15 residues. For the CDR3, the DNA is TGTGCCAGCAGCTCCCTGGGGGGACCTAATGAAAAACTGTTTTTT. Amino acid sequence: CASSSLGGPNEKLFF.

The rearrangement uses TRBV24-1 and TRBJ2-5; 11 positions match TRBD2. The CDR3 is made up of 17 amino acids. Germline CDR1 reads KGHDR; CDR2 reads SFDVKD. Germline trimming cut 2 bases from V and 4 bases from J; bases unmatched to any gene: 8. Here the CDR3 DNA reads TGTGCCACCAGTGATTCCCCCAAAACTAGCGGGAGAGAGACCCAGTACTTC. It translates to CATSDSPKTSGRETQYF.